Each of the 18 T cell receptor beta chains below was sequenced from the same sample in a study of shared clonotypes between healthy human individuals. Sequencing used immunoSEQ multiplex PCR; TCRdb keeps in-frame clones, though not all of them. The sample includes about 490,000 clones, 79% of them seen just once. The sequenced sample consisted of PBMCs. The source is a woman aged 40-49 years in good health. Some clones in this sample may be carry-over from other donors' samples.

This clone was observed a single time. A far larger clone is just one base off, so this is likely a read error. Additional DNA sequences in this sample encode the identical CDR3. The chain combines TRBV11-2 with TRBJ1-4; perhaps TRBD1 as D (5 bases). V lost 5 bases, J lost 5 bases, and 15 bases lay in between. Germline lookup yields CDR1 SGHAT and CDR2 FQNNGV. The CDR3 is made up of 15 amino acids. The CDR3 loop reads CASSDTRGGNEKLFF. In nucleotides, the CDR3 is TGTGCCAGCAGCGACACTAGGGGAGGGAATGAAAAACTGTTTTTT.

The chain couples TRBV2 to TRBJ2-2, with 11 bases fitting TRBD2. Germline lookup yields CDR1 SNHLY and CDR2 FYNNEI. The CDR3 is 15 amino acids. Trimming at V came to 7 bases and at J to 8 bases, leaving 9 bases not matched to a gene. CDR3 nucleotide sequence: TGTGCCAGCAATCCTCTGACTAGCGGGAAGGGGGAGCTGTTTTTT. It codes for CASNPLTSGKGELFF.

This chain links TRBV7-9 with TRBJ2-5; TRBD2 agrees at 10 bases. V lost 6 bases and J lost 5; bases outside the gene matches: 9. Germline CDR1 is SEHNR and CDR2 is FQNEAQ (reference sequence). This CDR3 region has 15 residues. The CDR3 coding sequence is TGTGCCAGCAGTCCTAGCGGGGGACGTGCGGAGACCCAGTACTTC. This translates into CASSPSGGRAETQYF.

The chain joins TRBV4-3 to TRBJ2-6, with a weak D call TRBD2 (5 bases). The CDR3 runs to 16 residues. Trimming took 3 bases from V and 1 from J, leaving 10 bases between them. Germline V gene data show CDR1 as LGHNA and CDR2 as YSLEER. In DNA, the CDR3 is TGCGCCAGCAGCCAGGGAGAATCGTCTGGGGCCAACGTCCTGACTTTC. It is translated as CASSQGESSGANVLTF.

This sequence joins TRBV5-1 and TRBJ2-1, with 7 bases lining up with TRBD2. CDR3 length: 15 amino acids. J was trimmed by 4 bases and V by 0 bases; bases with no gene match: 4. Germline values: CDR1 SGHRS, CDR2 YFSETQ. The CDR3 bases are TGCGCCAGCAGCTTGGCTAGCGGACAATACAATGAGCAGTTCTTC. Its translation is CASSLASGQYNEQFF.

This clone was detected many times. The same CDR3 is also encoded by other DNA sequences in this sample. The chain joins TRBV6-6 to TRBJ1-1, with D possibly being TRBD1 (5 bases). Germline-derived CDR1 and CDR2 are MNHNY and SVGAGI (reference sequence). V lost 5 bases and J lost 4, with 11 bases in between. CDR3 length: 13 amino acids. The CDR3 DNA reads TGTGCCAGCAGTGGGACGGGGCGCACTGAAGCTTTCTTT. Protein: CASSGTGRTEAFF.

CDR3 DNA: TGCGCCAGCAGTACAAGCGGAGTGAGCACAGATACGCAGTATTTT. Amino acid sequence: CASSTSGVSTDTQYF. This sequence joins TRBV5-1 and TRBJ2-3; a weak D match, TRBD2 (5 bases). With 5 bases removed from V and 0 bases from J, the gap between germline ends came to 13 bases. CDR3 size: 15 residues. From germline, CDR1 is SGHRS and CDR2 YFSETQ.

This clone was observed once. The chain joins TRBV30 to TRBJ1-2; D not resolved. The CDR3 length is 13 residues. CDR1 and CDR2 (germline): GTSNPN, SVGIG (reference sequence). Trimming left V 3 bases short and J 4 bases short, with 12 bases between. Written as DNA, the CDR3 is TGTGCCTGGAGAGGCAGTGTTTCCTATGGCTACACCTTC. Its protein product is CAWRGSVSYGYTF.

This chain joins TRBV7-9 and TRBJ1-4; TRBD1 matches 7 bases. V was pared by 1 base and J by 8 bases, with 7 bases of the junction left unmatched. This CDR3 spans 15 amino acids. From germline, CDR1 is SEHNR and CDR2 FQNEAQ (reference sequence). The CDR3 is CASSLGGNRGEKLFF. The CDR3 DNA reads as TGTGCCAGCAGCTTAGGAGGCAACAGGGGAGAAAAACTGTTTTTT.

Concerning this clone itself: This likely stems from a read error, as it lies one base from a far larger clone. V is TRBV28 and J is TRBJ2-1; D is perhaps TRBD2 (6 bases). V was pared by 4 bases and J by 0 bases, with 16 bases between. Looked up from germline, CDR1 is MDHEN and CDR2 is SYDVKM. The CDR3 contains 17 residues. The DNA for the CDR3 is TGTGCCAGCAGTTCACCCCCCGGGGGAAGCTCCTACAATGAGCAGTTCTTC. It is translated as CASSSPPGGSSYNEQFF.

This chain joins TRBV9 and TRBJ2-2; 11 bases align to TRBD1. Looked up from germline, CDR1 is SGDLS and CDR2 is YYNGEE. V trimming: 0 bases; J trimming: 7 bases; junction bases outside the gene matches: 5. The CDR3 has 16 residues. The CDR3 reads CASSVAGQGASGELFF. The CDR3 bases are TGTGCCAGCAGCGTAGCCGGACAGGGGGCAAGCGGGGAGCTGTTTTTT.

Concerning this clone: This sample includes further DNA sequences coding for the same CDR3. V usage is TRBV28 and J usage is TRBJ2-7; 8 bases match TRBD1. CDR3 size: 14 residues. V was pared by 1 base and J by 4 bases, with 3 bases of the junction left unmatched. Germline CDR1 MDHEN, CDR2 SYDVKM. Here the CDR3 reads CASSLLDRVYEQYF. DNA of the CDR3: TGTGCCAGCAGTTTATTGGACAGGGTTTACGAGCAGTACTTC. Drawing the rest from reference TRBV28 and TRBJ2-7, the complete variable domain is DVKVTQSSRYLVKRTGEKVFLECVQDMDHENMFWYRQDPGLGLRLIYFSYDVKMKEKGDIPEGYSVSREKKERFSLILESASTNQTSMYLCASSLLDRVYEQYFGPGTRLTVT.

About this clone: The sample contains more than one DNA sequence encoding this CDR3. The V gene is TRBV11-1, the J gene TRBJ2-1; D unresolved. V gave up 1 base and J gave up 4 bases, with 5 bases separating them. Per germline, CDR1 SGHAT and CDR2 FQDESV (reference sequence). This CDR3 contains 13 residues. The CDR3 spells CASSLGRYNEQFF. DNA of the CDR3: TGTGCCAGCAGCTTAGGGCGGTACAATGAGCAGTTCTTC.

V and J are TRBV5-5 and TRBJ2-5; 8 bases map to TRBD1. With V trimmed by 2 bases and J by 5 bases, 11 bases remained unmatched. The CDR3 is made up of 16 amino acids. Per germline, CDR1 SGHKS and CDR2 YYEKEE (reference sequence). The CDR3 reads CASSLEDRAARETQYF. The CDR3 DNA reads TGTGCCAGCAGCTTAGAGGACAGGGCGGCGAGGGAGACCCAGTACTTC.

Note on this clone: A far larger clone is one base from this, pointing to a likely read error. The V call is TRBV6-6, the J call TRBJ2-7, with D uncertain. Germline V gene lookup returns CDR1 MNHNY and CDR2 SVGAGI (reference sequence). CDR3 size: 11 residues. CDR3 protein: CAGSYTYEQYF. The CDR3 coding sequence is TGTGCCGGCAGTTATACCTACGAGCAGTACTTC.

V gene TRBV2 combines with J gene TRBJ2-7, with TRBD2 identical over 14 bases. In germline, CDR1 is SNHLY, CDR2 FYNNEI. V lost 8 bases, J lost 7 bases, and 10 bases stayed unmatched. This CDR3 has 15 residues. CDR3 DNA: TGTGCCAGCGGTGGACTAGCGGGAGGTCCCCGGGAGCAGTACTTC. Its protein is CASGGLAGGPREQYF. The full variable domain, with the rest looked up from reference TRBV2 and TRBJ2-7, is EPEVTQTPSHQVTQMGQEVILRCVPISNHLYFYWYRQILGQKVEFLVSFYNNEISEKSEIFDDQFSVERPDGSNFTLKIRSTKLEDSAMYFCASGGLAGGPREQYFGPGTRLTVT.

The chain combines TRBV7-3 with TRBJ2-7; either TRBD1 or TRBD2 may supply D (8 bases each). In germline, CDR1 is SGHTA, CDR2 FQGTGA. V lost 5 bases and J 5 bases, leaving 22 bases between the germline ends. This CDR3 is 16 amino acids long. The CDR3 reads CASSPRGGTGGHEQYF. CDR3 DNA sequence: TGTGCCAGCAGCCCCCGGGGGGGGACAGGTGGGCACGAGCAGTACTTC.

The rearrangement joins TRBV2 to TRBJ2-3; tentatively, D is TRBD2 (5 bases). The V end was cut by 2 bases, the J end by 5 bases, with 14 bases between. The CDR3 has 15 residues. The germline V gene encodes CDR1 SNHLY and CDR2 FYNNEI. The CDR3 loop is CASSEQALAGDTQYF. CDR3 DNA sequence: TGTGCCAGCAGTGAACAGGCCCTAGCTGGAGATACGCAGTATTTT.